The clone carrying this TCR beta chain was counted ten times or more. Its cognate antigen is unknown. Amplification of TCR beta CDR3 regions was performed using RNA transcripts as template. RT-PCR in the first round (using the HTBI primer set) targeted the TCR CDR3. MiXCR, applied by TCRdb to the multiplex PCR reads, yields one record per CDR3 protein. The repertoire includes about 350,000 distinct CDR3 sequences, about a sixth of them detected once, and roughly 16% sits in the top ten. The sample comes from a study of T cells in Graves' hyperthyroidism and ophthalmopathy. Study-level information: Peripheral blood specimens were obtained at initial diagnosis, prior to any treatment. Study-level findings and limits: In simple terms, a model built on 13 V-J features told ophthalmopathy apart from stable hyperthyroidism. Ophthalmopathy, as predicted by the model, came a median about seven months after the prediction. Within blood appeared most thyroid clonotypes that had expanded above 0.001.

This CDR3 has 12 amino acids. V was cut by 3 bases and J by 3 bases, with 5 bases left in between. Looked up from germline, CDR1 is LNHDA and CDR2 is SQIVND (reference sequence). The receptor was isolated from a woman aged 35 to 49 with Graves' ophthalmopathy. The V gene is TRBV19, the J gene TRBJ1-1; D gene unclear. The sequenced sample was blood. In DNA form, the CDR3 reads TGTGCCAGTAGTATGGCCCACACTGAAGCTTTCTTT. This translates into CASSMAHTEAFF.